Presented here are 29 T cell receptor beta chains from one specimen sequenced in a study of shared T cell receptors in the human thymus. TCRdb keeps only in-frame clones here, not all; method: immunoSEQ multiplex PCR. Of approximately 400,000 clones listed, 95% are singletons. Sequencing was performed on thymocytes. These receptors were collected from a human donor.

This clone came up once. In DNA, the CDR3 is TGTGCCAGCAGCTTAGAGCCGCCAGCGGAGACCTACAATGAGCAGTTCTTC. Translated: CASSLEPPAETYNEQFF. V gene TRBV7-2 combines with J gene TRBJ2-1, with D tentatively TRBD2 (5 bases). CDR1 SGHTA and CDR2 FQGNSA come from the germline V gene. This CDR3 region has 17 residues. The germline V and J ends were trimmed by 1 base and 2 bases, with 15 bases remaining between them.

The chain has TRBV7-9 and TRBJ2-7; weak D call: TRBD1 (6 bases). Germline lookup yields CDR1 SEHNR and CDR2 FQNEAQ (reference sequence). CDR3 size: 15 residues. Trimming removed 1 base at V and 2 bases at J, with 12 bases between. CDR3 DNA sequence: TGTGCCAGCAGCTTAGTCCGGGACATCACCTACGAGCAGTACTTC. This translates into CASSLVRDITYEQYF.

CDR3 nucleotides: TGCGCCAGCAGCCAGGAACAGGGGATAAATGAAAAACTGTTTTTT. Its protein is CASSQEQGINEKLFF. The genes are TRBV4-3 and TRBJ1-4; TRBD1 agrees at 7 bases. The V gene end was trimmed by 3 bases and the J gene end by 5 bases; junction bases not matched to a gene: 6. This CDR3 contains 15 residues. Germline V lookup: CDR1 LGHNA, CDR2 YSLEER.

J is TRBJ2-7 and V is TRBV7-9; the D gene could be TRBD1 or TRBD2 (5 bases each). The CDR3 runs 14 residues. Trimming took 5 bases from V and 4 from J, leaving 15 bases between them. Germline V gene data show CDR1 as SEHNR and CDR2 as FQNEAQ (reference sequence). The CDR3 here is CASSPTGTAYEQYF. DNA for the CDR3: TGTGCCAGCAGCCCGACCGGGACGGCGTACGAGCAGTACTTC.

This chain uses TRBV7-9 with TRBJ2-7; the match to TRBD1 covers 8 bases. Germline V gives CDR1 SEHNR, CDR2 FQNEAQ (reference sequence). CDR3 size: 16 residues. V was pared by 2 bases and J by 4 bases, with 10 bases of the junction left unmatched. The CDR3 DNA reads as TGTGCCAGCAGCTTAAACGAGACAGGGGAAAAGTACGAGCAGTACTTC. Its protein product is CASSLNETGEKYEQYF.

The rearrangement uses TRBV10-1 and TRBJ1-2, with D possibly TRBD1 on 5 matching bases. This CDR3 contains 12 residues. Germline V gives CDR1 WNHNN, CDR2 SYGVQD (reference sequence). The ends were cut back, 6 bases at V and 7 bases at J, with 12 bases in the middle. The CDR3 here is CASSGQGPGYTF. The CDR3 bases are TGCGCCAGCAGCGGACAAGGGCCTGGCTACACCTTC.

The sample holds one count of this clone. The chain joins TRBV21-1 to TRBJ2-3; the table assigns TRBD2, which was not confirmed against the DNA. TRBV21-1 is termed a pseudogene. This CDR3 has 20 residues. CDR3 DNA sequence: TGTGCCAGCAGCAAAGGGGGTGGGACTAGCGGGGGCGCTAGCACAGATACGCAGTATTTT. Translation: CASSKGGGTSGGASTDTQYF.

The gene calls are TRBV28 and TRBJ1-1; 9 bases are a match to TRBD1. Germline V gives CDR1 MDHEN, CDR2 SYDVKM. Trimming removed 0 bases from V and 0 bases from J; junction bases left unmatched: 8. The CDR3 contains 18 residues. CDR3 residues: CASSLCLDRGPLNTEAFF. CDR3 nucleotide sequence: TGTGCCAGCAGTTTATGCCTGGACAGGGGTCCACTGAACACTGAAGCTTTCTTT.

In its sample, this clone was seen a few times. The genes are TRBV16 and TRBJ1-1; possible D gene TRBD1, 5 bases. Trimming removed 2 bases at V and 6 bases at J, with 13 bases between. Germline V gene data show CDR1 as KGHSY and CDR2 as FQNENV. The CDR3 is 14 amino acids. Here the CDR3 DNA reads TGTGCCAGCAGCCAAGGCTTGCGGGGGTCTGAAGCTTTCTTT. It is translated as CASSQGLRGSEAFF.

The chain links TRBV27 to TRBJ2-5, with a tentative D call TRBD2 (5 bases). The V gene lost 3 bases and the J gene lost 4 bases, with 9 bases spanning the gap. The CDR3 spans 13 residues. The germline V gene encodes CDR1 MNHEY and CDR2 SMNVEV (reference sequence). The CDR3 region has the DNA TGTGCCAGCAGTTTCTCCGCGGGAGAGACCCAGTACTTC. This codes for CASSFSAGETQYF.

The chain employs TRBV19 and TRBJ2-2; D remains ambiguous. Trimming shortened V by 3 bases and J by 4 bases, and 18 bases separated the two germline ends. This CDR3 spans 17 amino acids. Germline CDR1 reads LNHDA; CDR2 reads SQIVND (reference sequence). CDR3 residues: CASSIVVLAKSTGELFF. CDR3 nucleotide sequence: TGTGCCAGTAGTATCGTAGTCCTGGCCAAATCCACCGGGGAGCTGTTTTTT. The variable domain in full, completed from reference TRBV19 and TRBJ2-2, reads DGGITQSPKYLFRKEGQNVTLSCEQNLNHDAMYWYRQDPGQGLRLIYYSQIVNDFQKGDIAEGYSVSREKKESFPLTVTSAQKNPTAFYLCASSIVVLAKSTGELFFGEGSRLTVL.

The rearrangement uses TRBV10-1 and TRBJ1-6; perhaps TRBD1 as D (5 bases). V lost 6 bases and J 8 bases, leaving 14 bases between the germline ends. The CDR3 totals 14 residues. CDR1 WNHNN and CDR2 SYGVQD come from the germline V gene (reference sequence). The chain's CDR3 is CASRVTVGYSPLHF. CDR3 DNA sequence: TGCGCCAGCAGGGTGACAGTGGGGTATTCACCCCTCCACTTT.

The chain has TRBV14 and TRBJ2-1; D not resolved. The CDR3 runs 18 residues. V lost 0 bases to trimming and J lost 5 bases, with 20 bases between them. The V gene's germline CDR1 is SGHDN and CDR2 FVKESK. As DNA, the CDR3 is TGTGCCAGCAGCCAAGACACCTCCGTAGAAGGGATCAACAATGAGCAGTTCTTC. Translating gives CASSQDTSVEGINNEQFF.

This sequence joins TRBV4-1 and TRBJ2-7; TRBD2 matches 12 bases. This CDR3 is 15 amino acids long. Germline V CDR1 and CDR2: MGHRA, YSYEKL. V lost 1 base, J lost 4 bases, and 2 bases stayed unmatched. CDR3 bases: TGCGCCAGCAGCCAAGCCACTAGCGGGAGGTACGAGCAGTACTTC. This encodes CASSQATSGRYEQYF.

The genes are TRBV27 and TRBJ2-2; 8 nucleotides align to TRBD2. Germline lookup yields CDR1 MNHEY and CDR2 SMNVEV (reference sequence). Trimming took 1 base from V and 0 from J; bases not matched to a gene: 1. The length of the CDR3 is 16 residues. The CDR3 spells CASSLWGLANTGELFF. The CDR3 nucleotides read TGTGCCAGCAGTTTATGGGGACTAGCGAACACCGGGGAGCTGTTTTTT.

The V gene is TRBV27, the J gene TRBJ2-7, with unresolved D. The CDR3 loop spans 13 amino acids. Deletions cut 2 bases from V and 3 bases from J, with 8 bases between. CDR1 and CDR2 (germline): MNHEY, SMNVEV (reference sequence). CDR3 loop: CASSLRQFYEQYF. Here the CDR3 DNA reads TGTGCCAGCAGTTTACGGCAGTTCTACGAGCAGTACTTC.

The chain has TRBV5-1 and TRBJ2-7, with 7 bases that match TRBD2. After removal of 5 bases from V and 3 bases from J, the junction contained 5 bases not matched to a gene. The CDR3 is 13 residues long. The germline V gene has CDR1 SGHRS and CDR2 YFSETQ. The CDR3 DNA reads as TGCGCCAGCAGGGATGCTAGCGGCTACGAGCAGTACTTC. Translated, it gives CASRDASGYEQYF.

The chain has TRBV4-1 and TRBJ1-1, with TRBD1 matching over 7 bases. The length of the CDR3 is 16 residues. V trimming: 1 base; J trimming: 1 base; junction bases outside the gene matches: 6. The germline gives CDR1 MGHRA, CDR2 YSYEKL. The CDR3 is CASSQAAGGKNTEAFF. The CDR3 nucleotides read TGCGCCAGCAGCCAAGCTGCAGGGGGGAAGAACACTGAAGCTTTCTTT.

This chain links TRBV7-2 with TRBJ2-6; TRBD1 aligns across 7 bases. This CDR3 comprises 19 residues. The germline gives CDR1 SGHTA, CDR2 FQGNSA. J lost 0 bases, V lost 5 bases, and 13 bases had no gene match. The CDR3 region has the DNA TGTGCCAGCAGCCTAGGGACAGACCTCCCTTTCTCTGGGGCCAACGTCCTGACTTTC. Amino acid sequence: CASSLGTDLPFSGANVLTF.

The V and J genes are TRBV6-5 and TRBJ2-7; D possibly uses TRBD1 or TRBD2 (5 bases each). Germline V gene sequence: CDR1 MNHEY, CDR2 SVGAGI. With 0 bases removed from V and 4 bases from J, the gap between germline ends came to 16 bases. The CDR3 is made up of 16 amino acids. CDR3 DNA: TGTGCCAGCAGTTACTCGACCCGGGACGGCAGGTACGAGCAGTACTTC. This gives the protein CASSYSTRDGRYEQYF.

The CDR3 region is CAIKSWEAGLYEQYF. As DNA, the CDR3 is TGTGCCATCAAGTCCTGGGAAGCGGGTCTCTACGAGCAGTACTTC. V usage is TRBV10-3 and J usage is TRBJ2-7; the D gene is possibly TRBD2 (6 bases). Trimming removed 7 bases at V and 3 bases at J, with 19 bases between. Germline V CDR1 and CDR2: ENHRY, SYGVKD. The CDR3 has 15 residues.

The chain couples TRBV10-3 to TRBJ2-1, with D perhaps TRBD2 (5 bases). The CDR3 runs to 14 residues. V shed 5 bases and J shed 10 bases, with 18 bases lying between them. Per germline, CDR1 ENHRY and CDR2 SYGVKD. This CDR3 is CAISPAGRVGEQFF. As DNA, the CDR3 is TGTGCCATCAGTCCGGCGGGCCGAGTGGGGGAGCAGTTCTTC.

This clone has just one count. The chain joins TRBV18 to TRBJ2-5; TRBD2 agrees at 8 bases. Germline lookup yields CDR1 KGHSH and CDR2 LQKENI. Losses at the gene ends were 2 bases for V and 1 base for J; bases not matched to a gene: 6. This CDR3 has 16 residues. The CDR3 region has the DNA TGTGCCAGCTCACCAAGGGGACTAGGGGGCCAAGAGACCCAGTACTTC. Translated: CASSPRGLGGQETQYF.

V gene TRBV9 combines with J gene TRBJ2-3; 9 bases match TRBD1. CDR1 SGDLS and CDR2 YYNGEE come from the germline V gene. This CDR3 has 15 residues. V shed 2 bases and J 4 bases; nucleotides not matched to a gene: 5. The CDR3 sequence: CASSVRDRESDTQYF. The DNA of the CDR3 is TGTGCCAGCAGCGTTAGGGACAGGGAATCAGATACGCAGTATTTT.

The DNA for the CDR3 is TGTGCCAGCAGTTTTGAAGGAAGGGTAAAGGACCCGGACTCCTACGAGCAGTACTTC. This translates into CASSFEGRVKDPDSYEQYF. The rearrangement links TRBV27 to TRBJ2-7; D is unclear. The V end was cut by 3 bases, the J end by 0 bases, with 24 bases between. The length of the CDR3 is 19 residues. Germline values: CDR1 MNHEY, CDR2 SMNVEV (reference sequence).

The sample holds one count of this clone. The rearrangement links TRBV29-1 to TRBJ2-1, with D possibly being TRBD2 (6 bases). CDR3 size: 14 residues. Germline V gives CDR1 SQVTM, CDR2 ANQGSEA. V lost 4 bases, J lost 3 bases, and 13 bases lay in between. CDR3: CSVGRDSLYNEQFF. The CDR3 DNA reads as TGCAGCGTTGGTCGGGACTCCCTCTACAATGAGCAGTTCTTC.

The chain has TRBV19 and TRBJ2-1; 10 bases line up with TRBD2. Germline values: CDR1 LNHDA, CDR2 SQIVND (reference sequence). The CDR3 has 15 residues. Unmatched junction bases numbered 0, after V lost 4 bases and J lost 0 bases. CDR3 loop: CASSTSGSSYNEQFF. CDR3 bases: TGTGCCAGTAGTACTAGCGGGAGCTCCTACAATGAGCAGTTCTTC.

The V gene is TRBV27, the J gene TRBJ1-3, with a possible D match to TRBD1 (6 bases). The ends were cut back, 6 bases at V and 3 bases at J, with 12 bases in the middle. The germline gives CDR1 MNHEY, CDR2 SMNVEV (reference sequence). The CDR3 extends over 14 amino acids. This CDR3 is CASRMEGVGNTIYF. CDR3 in DNA: TGTGCCAGCAGAATGGAGGGGGTTGGAAACACCATATATTTT.

The V call is TRBV19, the J call TRBJ1-1; D remains unclear. Germline V gene sequence: CDR1 LNHDA, CDR2 SQIVND (reference sequence). With 4 bases removed from V and 1 base from J, the gap between germline ends came to 13 bases. CDR3 length: 15 residues. The CDR3 DNA follows: TGTGCCAGTAGTAGTACACAGCTAGGGAACACTGAAGCTTTCTTT. Its translation is CASSSTQLGNTEAFF.